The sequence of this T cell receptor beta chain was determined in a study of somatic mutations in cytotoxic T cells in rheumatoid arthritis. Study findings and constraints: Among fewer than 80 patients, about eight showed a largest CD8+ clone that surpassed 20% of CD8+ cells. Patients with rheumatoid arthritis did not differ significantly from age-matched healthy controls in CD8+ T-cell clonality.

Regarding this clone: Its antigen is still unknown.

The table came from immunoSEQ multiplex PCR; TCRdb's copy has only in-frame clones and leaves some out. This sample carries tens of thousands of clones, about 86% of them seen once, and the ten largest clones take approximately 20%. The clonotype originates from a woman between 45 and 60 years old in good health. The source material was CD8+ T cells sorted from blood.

In DNA form, the CDR3 reads TGTGCCAGCAGGGGAAAGCTCAACTATGGCTACACCTTC. Translated, it gives CASRGKLNYGYTF. The chain is built from TRBV2 and TRBJ1-2; no firm D call. With 6 bases removed from V and 2 bases from J, the gap between germline ends came to 10 bases. Per the germline V gene, CDR1 is SNHLY and CDR2 is FYNNEI. This CDR3 is built from 13 residues.